The clone carrying this TCR beta chain was counted only a few times. A read error may produce the germline difference seen at one junction end. This sample stems from a study of blood T cells in healthy people across ages. Sample-barcoded 5' priming and a J-beta primer mix drove a second PCR of about 6 to 11 cycles. Each CDR3 protein is one row after TCRdb ran MiXCR on the 5' RACE reads. This table has about 730,000 distinct CDR3 sequences, approximately 43% appearing once. The germline gives CDR1 DFQATT, CDR2 SNEGSKA (reference sequence). The CDR3 is made up of 14 amino acids. This chain joins TRBV20-1 and TRBJ1-4; D not resolved. Material for sequencing was blood. This sequence was found in a woman aged 60 to 75 in good health. The CDR3 region is CSARGSSTNEKRFF. The CDR3 nucleotides are TGCAGTGCTAGAGGCAGCTCCACTAATGAAAAACGGTTTTTT.